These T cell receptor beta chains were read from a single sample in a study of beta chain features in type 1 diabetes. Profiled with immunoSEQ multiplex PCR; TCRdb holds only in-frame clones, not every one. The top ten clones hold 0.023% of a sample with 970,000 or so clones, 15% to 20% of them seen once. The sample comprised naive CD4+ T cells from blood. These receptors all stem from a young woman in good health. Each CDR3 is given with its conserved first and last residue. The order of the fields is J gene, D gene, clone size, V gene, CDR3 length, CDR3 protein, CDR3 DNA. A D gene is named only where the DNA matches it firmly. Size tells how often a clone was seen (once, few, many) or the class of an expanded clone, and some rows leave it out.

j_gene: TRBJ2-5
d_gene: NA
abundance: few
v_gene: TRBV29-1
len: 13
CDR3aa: CSARNRVVETQYF
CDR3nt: TGCAGCGCGAGAAACAGGGTTGTGGAGACCCAGTACTTC

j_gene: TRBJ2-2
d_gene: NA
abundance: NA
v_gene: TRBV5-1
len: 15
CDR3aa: CASSLSTTWTGELFF
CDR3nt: TGCGCCAGCAGCTTGAGTACAACCTGGACCGGGGAGCTGTTTTTT

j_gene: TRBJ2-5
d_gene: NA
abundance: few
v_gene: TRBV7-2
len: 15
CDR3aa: CASSSQTGNGETQYF
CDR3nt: TGTGCCAGCAGCTCTCAGACAGGAAACGGGGAGACCCAGTACTTC

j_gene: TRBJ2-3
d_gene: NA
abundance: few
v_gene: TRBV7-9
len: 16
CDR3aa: CASSFRQLYASDTQYF
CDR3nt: TGTGCCAGCAGCTTTAGACAGCTTTACGCGTCGGATACGCAGTATTTT

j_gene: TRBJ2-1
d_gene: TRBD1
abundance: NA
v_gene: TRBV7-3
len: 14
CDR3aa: CASSSWTGSNEQFF
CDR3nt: TGTGCCAGCAGCTCCTGGACAGGTTCAAATGAGCAGTTCTTC

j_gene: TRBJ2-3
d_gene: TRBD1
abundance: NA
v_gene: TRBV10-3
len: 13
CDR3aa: CAIRTGGTDTQYF
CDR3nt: TGTGCCATTCGGACAGGGGGGACAGATACGCAGTATTTT

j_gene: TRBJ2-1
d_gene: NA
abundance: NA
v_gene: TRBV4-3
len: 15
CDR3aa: CASSQDHTGTNEQFF
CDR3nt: TGCGCCAGCAGCCAAGATCACACAGGAACCAATGAGCAGTTCTTC

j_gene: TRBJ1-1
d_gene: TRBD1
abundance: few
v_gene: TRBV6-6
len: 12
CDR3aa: CASRTGDTEAFF
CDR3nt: TGTGCCAGCAGGACAGGGGACACTGAAGCTTTCTTT

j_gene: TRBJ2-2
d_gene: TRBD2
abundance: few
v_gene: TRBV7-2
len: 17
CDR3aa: CASSPPGLATNTGELFF
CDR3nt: TGTGCCAGCAGCCCACCGGGACTAGCGACAAACACCGGGGAGCTGTTTTTT

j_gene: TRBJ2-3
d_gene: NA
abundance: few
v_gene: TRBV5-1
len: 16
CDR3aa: CASSLEGGLVTDTQYF
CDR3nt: TGCGCCAGCAGCCTGGAGGGGGGTTTGGTCACAGATACGCAGTATTTT

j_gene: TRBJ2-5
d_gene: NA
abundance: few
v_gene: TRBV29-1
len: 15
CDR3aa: CSTSHQTGLLGPQYF
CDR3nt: TGCAGCACCTCACACCAGACAGGCCTTTTAGGGCCCCAGTACTTC

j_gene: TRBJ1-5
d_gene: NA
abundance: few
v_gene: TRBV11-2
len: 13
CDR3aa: CASSLVALGPQHF
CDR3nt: TGTGCCAGCAGCTTAGTTGCCCTTGGGCCCCAGCATTTT

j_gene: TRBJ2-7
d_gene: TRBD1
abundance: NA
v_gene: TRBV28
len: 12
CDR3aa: CASSDRAVEQYF
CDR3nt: TGTGCCAGCTCGGACAGGGCGGTCGAGCAGTACTTC

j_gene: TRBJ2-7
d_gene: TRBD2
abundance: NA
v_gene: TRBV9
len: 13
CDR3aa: CASSGTSGRDQYF
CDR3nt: TGTGCCAGCAGCGGGACTAGCGGGAGAGATCAGTACTTC

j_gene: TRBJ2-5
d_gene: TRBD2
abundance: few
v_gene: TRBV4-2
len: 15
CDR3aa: CASSQDGTRRETQYF
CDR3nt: TGTGCCAGCAGCCAAGACGGGACTAGGAGGGAGACCCAGTACTTC

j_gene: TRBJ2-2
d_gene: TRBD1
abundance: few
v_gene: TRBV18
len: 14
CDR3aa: CASSRDRATGELFF
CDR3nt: TGTGCCAGCTCGAGAGACAGGGCCACCGGGGAGCTGTTTTTT

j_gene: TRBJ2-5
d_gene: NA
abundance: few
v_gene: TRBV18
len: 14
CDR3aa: CASSPGIREETQYF
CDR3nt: TGTGCCAGCTCACCCGGGATCCGGGAAGAGACCCAGTACTTC

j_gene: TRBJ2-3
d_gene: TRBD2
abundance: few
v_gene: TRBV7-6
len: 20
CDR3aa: CASSLEPGTSGGGVSDTQYF
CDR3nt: TGTGCCAGCAGCTTAGAGCCCGGGACTAGCGGCGGAGGCGTCTCAGATACGCAGTATTTT

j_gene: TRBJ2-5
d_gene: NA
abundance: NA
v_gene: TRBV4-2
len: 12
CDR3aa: CASSPGRETQYF
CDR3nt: TGTGCCAGCAGCCCAGGGCGAGAGACCCAGTACTTC

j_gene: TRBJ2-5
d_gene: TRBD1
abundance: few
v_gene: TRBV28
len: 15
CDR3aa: CASSTGQAKQETQYF
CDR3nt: TGTGCCAGCAGTACGGGACAGGCAAAACAAGAGACCCAGTACTTC

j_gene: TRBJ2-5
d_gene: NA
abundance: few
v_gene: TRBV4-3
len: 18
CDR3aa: CASSQAIGGLLYQETQYF
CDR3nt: TGCGCCAGCAGCCAAGCTATTGGGGGACTCCTGTACCAAGAGACCCAGTACTTC

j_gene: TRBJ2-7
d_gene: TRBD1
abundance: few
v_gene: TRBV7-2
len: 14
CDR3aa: CASSTRDSSYEQYF
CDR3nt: TGTGCCAGCAGCACCCGGGACAGTTCCTACGAGCAGTACTTC

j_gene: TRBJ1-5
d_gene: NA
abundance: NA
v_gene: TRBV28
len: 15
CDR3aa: CASSLPRTVWPAQHF
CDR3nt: TGTGCCAGCAGTTTGCCAAGGACAGTTTGGCCAGCCCAGCATTTT

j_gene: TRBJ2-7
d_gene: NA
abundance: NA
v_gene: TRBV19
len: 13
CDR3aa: CASSTVRGYEQYF
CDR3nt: TGTGCCAGTAGTACAGTCAGGGGCTACGAGCAGTACTTC

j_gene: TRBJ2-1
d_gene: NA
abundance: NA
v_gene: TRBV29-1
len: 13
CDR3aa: CSATRTARNEQFF
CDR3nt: TGCAGCGCCACGAGGACCGCGCGCAATGAGCAGTTCTTC

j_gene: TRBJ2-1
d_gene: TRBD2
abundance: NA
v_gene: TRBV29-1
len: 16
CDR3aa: CSVHQRGLASSPGQFF
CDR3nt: TGCAGCGTCCACCAAAGGGGACTAGCTAGTAGCCCCGGGCAGTTCTTC

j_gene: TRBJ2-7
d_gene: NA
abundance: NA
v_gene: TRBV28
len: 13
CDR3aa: CASSPGDTYEQYF
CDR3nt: TGTGCCAGCAGTCCCGGGGACACTTACGAGCAGTACTTC

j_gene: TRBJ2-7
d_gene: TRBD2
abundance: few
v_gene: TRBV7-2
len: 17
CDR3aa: CASSFPSRAGGPYEQYF
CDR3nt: TGTGCCAGCAGCTTCCCCTCGAGGGCGGGAGGGCCCTACGAGCAGTACTTC

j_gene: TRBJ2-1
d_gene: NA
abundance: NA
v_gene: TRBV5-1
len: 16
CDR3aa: CASSLVPRTTYNEQFF
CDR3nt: TGCGCCAGCAGCTTGGTTCCCCGGACGACGTACAATGAGCAGTTCTTC

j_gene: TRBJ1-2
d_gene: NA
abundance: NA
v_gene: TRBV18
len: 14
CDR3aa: CASSGQNYFYGYTF
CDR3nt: TGTGCCAGCTCAGGGCAGAACTACTTTTATGGCTACACCTTC

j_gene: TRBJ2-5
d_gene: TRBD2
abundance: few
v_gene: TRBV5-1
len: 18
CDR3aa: CASSLMGPSSGIQETQYF
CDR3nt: TGCGCCAGCAGCTTGATGGGTCCCTCTAGCGGGATACAAGAGACCCAGTACTTC

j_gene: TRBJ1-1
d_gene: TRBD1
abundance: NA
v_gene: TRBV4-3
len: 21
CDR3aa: CASSQDRPRFRGLKRNTEAFF
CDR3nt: TGCGCCAGCAGCCAAGATCGGCCGAGGTTCAGGGGGCTTAAAAGGAACACTGAAGCTTTCTTT

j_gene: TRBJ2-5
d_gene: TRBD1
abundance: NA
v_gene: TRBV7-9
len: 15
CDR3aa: CASSKTGTAQETQYF
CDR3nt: TGTGCCAGCAGCAAGACTGGGACAGCTCAAGAGACCCAGTACTTC

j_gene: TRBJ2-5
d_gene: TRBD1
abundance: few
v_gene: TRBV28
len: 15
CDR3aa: CASSLGGQGAKTQYF
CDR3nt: TGTGCCAGCAGTTTGGGTGGGCAGGGGGCGAAGACCCAGTACTTC

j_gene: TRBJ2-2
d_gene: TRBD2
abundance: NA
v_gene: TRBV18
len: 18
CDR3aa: CASSPLGTSGRNTGELFF
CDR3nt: TGTGCCAGCTCACCACTCGGGACTAGCGGACGGAACACCGGGGAGCTGTTTTTT

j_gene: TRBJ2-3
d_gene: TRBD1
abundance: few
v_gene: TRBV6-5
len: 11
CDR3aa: CASSSGQDWFF
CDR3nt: TGTGCCAGCAGCTCCGGACAGGACTGGTTTTTT

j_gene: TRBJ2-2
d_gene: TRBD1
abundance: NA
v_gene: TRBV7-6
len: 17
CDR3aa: CASSLFGGTGGSGELFF
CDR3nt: TGTGCCAGCAGCTTATTTGGAGGGACAGGGGGATCCGGGGAGCTGTTTTTT

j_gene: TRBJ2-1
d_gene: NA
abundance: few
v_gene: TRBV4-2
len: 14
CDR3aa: CASSPDPSYNEQFF
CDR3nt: TGTGCCAGCAGCCCAGACCCCTCCTACAATGAGCAGTTCTTC

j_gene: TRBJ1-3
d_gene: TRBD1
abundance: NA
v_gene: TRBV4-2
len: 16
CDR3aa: CASSQELTGAGNTIYF
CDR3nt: TGTGCCAGCAGCCAAGAACTGACAGGGGCTGGAAACACCATATATTTT

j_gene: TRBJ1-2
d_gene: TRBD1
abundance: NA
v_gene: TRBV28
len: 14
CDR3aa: CASSLGQGNYGYTF
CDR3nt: TGTGCCAGCAGTTTGGGACAGGGTAACTATGGCTACACCTTC

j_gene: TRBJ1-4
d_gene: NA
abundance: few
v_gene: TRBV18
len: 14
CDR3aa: CASSIGTAPEKLFF
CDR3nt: TGTGCCAGCTCTATCGGCACGGCCCCTGAAAAACTGTTTTTT

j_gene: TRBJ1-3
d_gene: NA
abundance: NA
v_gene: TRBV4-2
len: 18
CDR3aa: CASSQDRIGGTSGNTIYF
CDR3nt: TGTGCCAGCAGCCAAGATCGGATAGGCGGTACCTCTGGAAACACCATATATTTT

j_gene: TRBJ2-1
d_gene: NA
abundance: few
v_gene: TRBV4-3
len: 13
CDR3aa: CASSQELSNEQFF
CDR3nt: TGCGCCAGCAGCCAAGAACTCTCCAATGAGCAGTTCTTC

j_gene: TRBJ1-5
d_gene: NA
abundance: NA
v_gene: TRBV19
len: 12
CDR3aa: CASSNRYQPQHF
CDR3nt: TGTGCCAGTAGCAATAGGTATCAGCCCCAGCATTTT

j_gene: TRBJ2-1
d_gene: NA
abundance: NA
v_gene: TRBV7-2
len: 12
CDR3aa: CASSSPWFEQFF
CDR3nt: TGTGCCAGCAGCTCTCCATGGTTTGAGCAGTTCTTC